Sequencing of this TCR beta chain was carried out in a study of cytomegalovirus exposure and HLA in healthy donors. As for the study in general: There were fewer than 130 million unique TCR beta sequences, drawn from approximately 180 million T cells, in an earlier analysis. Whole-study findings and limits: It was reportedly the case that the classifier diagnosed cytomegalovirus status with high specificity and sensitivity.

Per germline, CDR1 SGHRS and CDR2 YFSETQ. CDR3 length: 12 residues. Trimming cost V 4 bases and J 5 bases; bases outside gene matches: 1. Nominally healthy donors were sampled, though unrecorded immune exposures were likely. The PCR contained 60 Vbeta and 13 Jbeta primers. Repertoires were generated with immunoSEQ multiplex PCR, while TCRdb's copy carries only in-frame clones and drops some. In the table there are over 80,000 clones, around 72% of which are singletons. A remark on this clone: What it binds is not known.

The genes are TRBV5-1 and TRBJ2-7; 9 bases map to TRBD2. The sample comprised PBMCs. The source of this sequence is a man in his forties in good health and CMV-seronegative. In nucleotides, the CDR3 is TGCGCCAGCAGCCGCGGGGGGGACGAGCAGTACTTC. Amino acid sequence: CASSRGGDEQYF.